This T cell receptor (beta chain) was identified in a study of diagnostic markers for celiac disease. This CDR3 region has 14 residues. Germline values: CDR1 SQVTM, CDR2 ANQGSEA. TCRdb re-called the reads; every CDR3 protein appears as one record, without DNA. The table for this sample gives about 2,000 distinct CDR3 sequences. The specimen sequenced was either unsorted cells or a sorted T cell fraction (not recorded which). J is TRBJ2-7 and V is TRBV29-1; checking the TCRdb D call of TRBD2 is not possible without DNA. The source of this sequence is a human donor. This table probably holds off-target reads from a library built for another chain. The CDR3 reads CSVQLQEGTVGQYF.